This TCR beta chain originates from a study of blood T cells in healthy people across ages. Study overall: With template switching, about one barcoded beta molecule was captured per two T cells. Study conclusions and caveats: Per million T cells, TCR beta diversity dropped roughly linearly as age increased. Among long-lived donors, naive CD4+ cells were more numerous and diversity higher than in aged donors.

The V gene lost 3 bases and the J gene lost 0 bases, with 17 bases spanning the gap. In germline, CDR1 is DFQATT, CDR2 SNEGSKA (reference sequence). The CDR3 consists of 17 residues. This clonotype turned up a few times. The antigen remains unidentified. The second PCR ran 7 to 11 cycles with a sample-barcoded 5' primer and J-beta primers. Template switching added a 12-random-nucleotide identifier to every cDNA molecule. TCRdb independently ran MiXCR on the 5' RACE reads; one entry per CDR3 protein. The sample holds approximately 810,000 distinct CDR3 sequences; about 30% are singletons and the top ten take 17%.

The receptor comes from a woman older than 75 in good health. The specimen sequenced was blood. The V and J genes are TRBV20-1 and TRBJ2-2; the D gene is possibly TRBD1 (6 bases). The CDR3, as DNA: TGCAGTGCTAGCGACCGCACCCACAGGGCGAACACCGGGGAGCTGTTTTTT. It translates to CSASDRTHRANTGELFF.